A selection of T cell receptor beta chains follows, all from one sample in a study of CD8 T cells in Susac syndrome. TCRdb re-called the immunoSEQ multiplex PCR reads with MiXCR, one entry per CDR3 protein. Counted here are roughly 120,000 distinct CDR3 sequences, approximately 93% occurring once; the ten biggest clones make up roughly 0.32%. Sequencing used CD8+ T cells from PBMCs. These receptors originate from a human donor with multiple sclerosis. The CDR3 runs from the conserved cysteine through the conserved F or W. The D gene is left open where the match is weak. Size is stated for part of the rows, as once, few or many counts, or as a class when the clone is expanded.

- | TRBJ2-1 | TRBV5-5 | - | TGTGCCAGCAGCTTGGGGCTAGCATATGAGCAGTTCTTC | CASSLGLAYEQFF
- | TRBJ2-4 | TRBV27 | - | TGTGCCAGCAGTTACGACAGTCGGGACATTCAGTACTTC | CASSYDSRDIQYF
- | TRBJ2-4 | TRBV5-1 | - | TGCGCCCCAGGGAGGCAGGGGCAAAACATTCAGTACTTC | CAPGRQGQNIQYF
- | TRBJ2-1 | TRBV12-3/TRBV12-4 | - | TGTGCCAGCAGTTCGCCCTCGGGGGCAAATGAGCAGTTCTTC | CASSSPSGANEQFF
- | TRBJ2-7 | TRBV5-1 | few | TGCGCCAGCAGACGCGGACTCCGGGACCCCCTCTACGAGCAGTACTTC | CASRRGLRDPLYEQYF
- | TRBJ2-7 | TRBV30 | few | TGTGCCTGCCTCGCAGCGGGTTTCTACGAGCAGTACTTC | CACLAAGFYEQYF
- | TRBJ1-1 | TRBV19 | - | TGTGCCAGTAGTAGAGACAGTTTTTTGAACACTGAAGCTTTCTTT | CASSRDSFLNTEAFF
- | TRBJ2-3 | TRBV9 | - | TGTGCCAGCAGCGTAGGGAACTCAGTAATAGTGGATACGCAGTATTTT | CASSVGNSVIVDTQYF
- | TRBJ2-3 | TRBV4-1 | - | TGCGCCAGCAGCCAAGATCGATCGGATACGCAGTATTTT | CASSQDRSDTQYF
- | TRBJ2-3 | TRBV28 | - | TGTGCCAGCAGTTTTGAAGATACGCAGTATTTT | CASSFEDTQYF
- | TRBJ1-5 | TRBV18 | - | TGTGCCAGCTCACCGTTTCGGGCCGAGAGCAATCAGCCCCAGCATTTT | CASSPFRAESNQPQHF
- | TRBJ2-3 | TRBV29-1 | - | TGCAGCGTTGAAGATGCCCCGGGCCTAGAGACAGATACGCAGTATTTT | CSVEDAPGLETDTQYF
- | TRBJ1-2 | TRBV7-9 | - | TGTGCCAGCAGCGCCTGGGGGGCAGGGAAAGCGGTTGGCTACACCTTC | CASSAWGAGKAVGYTF
- | TRBJ2-2 | TRBV4-1 | once | TGCGCCAGCAGGACAGCGAACACCGGGGAGCTGTTTTTT | CASRTANTGELFF
- | TRBJ2-5 | TRBV4-1 | - | TGCGCCAGCAGCCAAGAAGGTTCCGGGACGGTGTACCAAGAGACCCAGTACTTC | CASSQEGSGTVYQETQYF
- | TRBJ1-1 | TRBV7-9 | - | TGTGCCAGCAGCTTAGGTCGAGGGGTAAACACTGAAGCTTTCTTT | CASSLGRGVNTEAFF
- | TRBJ2-5 | TRBV13 | - | TGTGCCAGCAGCAAAAGACAGGTCCAAGAGACCCAGTACTTC | CASSKRQVQETQYF
- | TRBJ2-1 | TRBV28 | - | TGTGCCAGCAGGGAGGGGGGCAATGAGCAGTTCTTC | CASREGGNEQFF
- | TRBJ2-2 | TRBV4-1 | - | TGCGCCAGCAGGAGACCAGGGGACACCGGGGAGCTTTTTTTT | CASRRPGDTGELFF
- | TRBJ2-2 | TRBV7-8 | - | TGTGCCAGCTGGGAGTACACCGGGGAGCTGTTTTTT | CASWEYTGELFF
TRBD2 | TRBJ2-5 | TRBV30 | - | TGTGCCTGGAACATCTTAGAAGCGGGGGCAGGGGAGACCCAGTACTTC | CAWNILEAGAGETQYF
- | TRBJ1-5 | TRBV13 | - | TGTGCCAGCAGCCTAGGAGCCGAGACAGGTAATCGGCCCCAGCATTTT | CASSLGAETGNRPQHF
- | TRBJ1-1 | TRBV13 | - | TGTGCCAGCAGCTTATTGCATCATGAAGCTTTCTTT | CASSLLHHEAFF
- | TRBJ2-1 | TRBV24-1 | - | TGTGCCACCAGTGATTCCCGGGATTCCGTCTACAATGAGCAGTTCTTC | CATSDSRDSVYNEQFF
- | TRBJ2-1 | TRBV9 | - | TGTGCCAGCAGCGTAGATGGGGACAATGAGCAGTTCTTC | CASSVDGDNEQFF
- | TRBJ2-1 | TRBV20-1 | - | TGCAGTGCTCCAAATAGGAGGGCTTCCTACAATGAGCAGTTCTTC | CSAPNRRASYNEQFF
- | TRBJ2-5 | TRBV6-2/TRBV6-3 | - | TGTGCCAGCAGGTCCGGGGAGACCCAGTACTTC | CASRSGETQYF
TRBD2 | TRBJ2-1 | TRBV2 | - | TGTGCCAGCAGGAGGGGACTAGGTAAAGACAATGAGCAGTTCTTC | CASRRGLGKDNEQFF
TRBD1 | TRBJ1-2 | TRBV4-1 | - | TGCGCCAGCAGCCAATCCGGCAGGGGGCTAGATGGCTACACCTTC | CASSQSGRGLDGYTF
- | TRBJ1-5 | TRBV5-8 | - | TGTGCCAGCAGCACGGGACCTCAGCATTTT | CASSTGPQHF
TRBD2 | TRBJ2-2 | TRBV7-3 | - | TGTGCCAGCAGCCCCCGGTGGACTAGCGGGAACACCGGGGAGCTGTTTTTT | CASSPRWTSGNTGELFF
- | TRBJ2-1 | TRBV12-3/TRBV12-4 | - | TGTGCCAGCAGTTCGGGCCATGAGCAGTTCTTC | CASSSGHEQFF
- | TRBJ2-5 | TRBV28 | - | TGTGCCAGCAGTTTTATTAATGGCCACTTTTTCCAGTACTTC | CASSFINGHFFQYF
TRBD1 | TRBJ2-3 | TRBV5-1 | once | TGCGCCAGCAGCACCCCGGACAGGGATACGCAGTATTTT | CASSTPDRDTQYF
TRBD1 | TRBJ1-3 | TRBV2 | - | TGTGCCAGCAGAGACTCGAGGACAGGGCGCTCTGGAAACACCATATATTTT | CASRDSRTGRSGNTIYF
- | TRBJ1-2 | TRBV13 | - | TGTGCCAGCAGCTTAGTAACGGGAGGCTACACCTTC | CASSLVTGGYTF
- | TRBJ2-7 | TRBV27 | - | TGTGCCAGCAGTTCATATTCAACAACCTCCTACGAGCAGTACTTC | CASSSYSTTSYEQYF
TRBD1 | TRBJ2-4 | TRBV7-8 | - | TGTGCCAGCAGCTTAGCAGGACAGGGAACCAAAAACATTCAGTACTTC | CASSLAGQGTKNIQYF
- | TRBJ2-6 | TRBV11-2 | - | TGTGCCAGCAGCCACGGACGGGTTCCCTCTGGGGCCAACGTCCTGACTTTC | CASSHGRVPSGANVLTF
- | TRBJ1-4 | TRBV27 | - | TGTGCCAGCAGTCCACAGGCCACCGATGAAAAACTGTTTTTT | CASSPQATDEKLFF